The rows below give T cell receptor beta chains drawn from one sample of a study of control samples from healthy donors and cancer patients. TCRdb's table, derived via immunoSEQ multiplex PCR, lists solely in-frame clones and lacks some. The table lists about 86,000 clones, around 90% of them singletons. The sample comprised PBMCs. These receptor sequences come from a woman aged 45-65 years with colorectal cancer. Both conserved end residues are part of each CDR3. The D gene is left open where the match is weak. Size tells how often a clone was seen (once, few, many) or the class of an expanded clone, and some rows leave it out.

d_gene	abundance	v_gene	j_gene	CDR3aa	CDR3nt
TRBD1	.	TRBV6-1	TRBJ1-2	CASSETDRALSGYTF	TGTGCCAGCAGTGAGACGGACAGGGCTCTCTCCGGCTACACCTTC
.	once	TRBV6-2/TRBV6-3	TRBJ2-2	CASSSKSTGELFF	TGTGCCAGCAGCTCCAAGAGCACCGGGGAGCTGTTTTTT
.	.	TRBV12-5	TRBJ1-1	CASGLTVGTEAFF	TGTGCTAGTGGTTTGACAGTGGGTACTGAAGCTTTCTTT
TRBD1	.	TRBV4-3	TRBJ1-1	CASSQDMTGVWTEAFF	TGCGCCAGCAGCCAAGACATGACAGGGGTTTGGACTGAAGCTTTCTTT
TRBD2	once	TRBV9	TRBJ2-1	CASAGDNYNEQFF	TGTGCCAGCGCGGGGGATAACTACAATGAGCAGTTCTTC
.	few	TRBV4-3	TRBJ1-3	CASSQSTIRTSGNTIYF	TGCGCCAGCAGCCAGTCAACTATCAGGACCTCTGGAAACACCATATATTTT
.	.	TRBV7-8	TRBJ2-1	CASSLSASAINEQFF	TGTGCCAGCAGCTTGTCCGCGTCCGCAATCAATGAGCAGTTCTTC
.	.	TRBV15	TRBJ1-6	CATSRVGRDSPLHF	TGTGCCACCAGCAGAGTAGGGAGGGATTCACCCCTCCACTTT
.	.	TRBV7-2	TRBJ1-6	CASSLRLGPLHF	TGTGCCAGCAGCTTAAGACTTGGACCCCTCCACTTT
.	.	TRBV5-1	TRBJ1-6	CASSLGLVSPLHF	TGCGCCAGCAGCCTCGGCTTGGTTTCACCCCTCCACTTT
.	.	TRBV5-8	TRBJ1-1	CASSFPGRVYTEAFF	TGTGCCAGCAGCTTTCCCGGGAGGGTCTACACTGAAGCTTTCTTT
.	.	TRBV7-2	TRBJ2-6	CASSLVGSGANVLTF	TGTGCCAGCAGCTTAGTGGGCTCTGGGGCCAACGTCCTGACTTTC
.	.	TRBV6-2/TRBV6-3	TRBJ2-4	CASSPLGTSLAKNIQYF	TGTGCCAGCAGCCCATTGGGGACTTCCCTAGCCAAAAACATTCAGTACTTC
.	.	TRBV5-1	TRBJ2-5	CASSPRSDQETQYF	TGCGCCAGCAGCCCAAGGTCGGACCAAGAGACCCAGTACTTC
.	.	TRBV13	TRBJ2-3	CASSLMVRADTQYF	TGTGCCAGCAGCTTAATGGTTCGGGCAGATACGCAGTATTTT
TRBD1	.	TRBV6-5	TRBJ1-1	CASSSQGARTEAFF	TGTGCCAGCAGTTCCCAGGGGGCGCGCACTGAAGCTTTCTTT
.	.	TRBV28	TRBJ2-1	CASSATTSAGRGNEQFF	TGTGCCAGCAGCGCGACCACCTCAGCGGGTCGAGGGAATGAGCAGTTCTTC
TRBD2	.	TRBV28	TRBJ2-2	CASIRTSPTGELFF	TGTGCCAGCATCAGGACTAGCCCCACCGGGGAGCTGTTTTTT
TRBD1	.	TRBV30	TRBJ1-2	CAWKETGKYGYTF	TGTGCCTGGAAAGAGACAGGGAAGTATGGCTACACCTTC
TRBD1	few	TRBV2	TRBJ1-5	CASSQYGQGSNQPQHF	TGTGCCAGCAGTCAGTACGGACAGGGAAGCAATCAGCCCCAGCATTTT
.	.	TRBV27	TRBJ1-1	CASSPIAQGTAFF	TGTGCCAGCAGTCCTATCGCCCAGGGGACGGCTTTCTTT
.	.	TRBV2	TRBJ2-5	CASSETGNQETQYF	TGTGCCAGCAGTGAAACAGGGAACCAAGAGACCCAGTACTTC
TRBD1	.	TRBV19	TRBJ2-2	CASSSPLRTGSTGELFF	TGTGCCAGTAGTTCGCCCCTGCGGACAGGCAGTACCGGGGAGCTGTTTTTT
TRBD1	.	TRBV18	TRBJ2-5	CASSPGQGRETQYF	TGTGCCAGCTCACCCGGACAGGGGAGAGAGACCCAGTACTTC
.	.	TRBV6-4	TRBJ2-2	CASSEQSLNTGELFF	TGTGCCAGCAGTGAACAGTCCTTGAACACCGGGGAGCTGTTTTTT
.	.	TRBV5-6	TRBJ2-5	CASSWGHKETQYF	TGTGCCAGCAGCTGGGGTCATAAAGAGACCCAGTACTTC
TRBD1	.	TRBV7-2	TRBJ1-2	CASSLTGVMATNYGYTF	TGTGCCAGCAGCTTAACAGGGGTAATGGCCACAAACTATGGCTACACCTTC
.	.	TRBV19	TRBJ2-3	CASSFDQVGTDTQYF	TGTGCCAGTAGTTTCGACCAGGTCGGCACAGATACGCAGTATTTT
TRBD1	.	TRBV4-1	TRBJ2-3	CASSQPTGGADTQYF	TGCGCCAGCAGCCAGCCTACAGGGGGCGCAGATACGCAGTATTTT
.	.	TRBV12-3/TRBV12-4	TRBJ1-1	CASRFGGNTEAFF	TGTGCCAGCAGATTTGGGGGTAACACTGAAGCTTTCTTT
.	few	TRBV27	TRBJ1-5	CASSLGHVGNQPQHF	TGTGCCAGCAGTTTGGGACATGTGGGCAATCAGCCCCAGCATTTT
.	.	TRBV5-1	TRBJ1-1	CASSPRGTEAFF	TGCGCCAGCAGCCCTCGGGGCACTGAAGCTTTCTTT
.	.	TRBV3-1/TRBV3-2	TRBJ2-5	CASLPRWERIEETQYF	TGTGCCAGCCTACCCCGGTGGGAGCGGATAGAAGAGACCCAGTACTTC